This T cell receptor (beta chain) was profiled in a study of cytomegalovirus exposure and HLA in healthy donors. This clone appeared a single time. Its antigen is as yet unknown. This CDR3 comprises 15 residues. Trimming shortened V by 7 bases and J by 5 bases, and 18 bases separated the two germline ends. PCR involved 60 Vbeta and 13 Jbeta primers. Libraries were prepared by immunoSEQ multiplex PCR; TCRdb keeps only in-frame clonotypes and omits some of them. The data hold about 190,000 clones, with 70% to 90% observed a single time. Overall study results and limits: Accurate prediction of HLA-A and HLA-B alleles (for most subjects) was reportedly achieved from TCR beta sequences. Near-uniform donor sequencing depth was presumed by presence/absence analyses.

The sequence was collected from a woman under 40 in good health and CMV-seronegative. The material sequenced was PBMCs. This chain uses TRBV23-1 with TRBJ1-5; no clear D. TRBV23-1 is reported as an ORF; its role is uncertain. The CDR3 protein is CASTRRGLWHQPQHF. The CDR3 coding sequence is TGCGCCAGCACCCGCCGAGGTTTGTGGCATCAGCCCCAGCATTTT.